These 30 T cell receptor beta chains were all obtained from the same sample, sequenced in a study of T cell responses to AZD1222 COVID-19 vaccine (dated by TCRdb to about 2021). The method was the immunoSEQ multiplex PCR assay. TCRdb stores this immuneACCESS table with in-frame sequences only. Part of the clones is absent; in the studies checked, under half of the shortfall reflects unresolved V genes, and no reason is known for the rest. The sample table holds under 70,000 clones, of which more than 75% were seen once. Approximately 5.2% of the sample goes to the ten largest clones. Per the publication, the time point label means: about 28 days (+/-7) after the second vaccine dose. This specimen consisted of peripheral blood, obtained 28 days after the second AZD1222 dose. Source of these receptors: an adult who received the AZD1222 COVID-19 vaccine.

The rearrangement uses TRBV28 and TRBJ1-2; D may be TRBD1 (5 bases). The CDR3 runs 14 residues. V lost 3 bases and J 3 bases, leaving 11 bases between the germline ends. Looked up from germline, CDR1 is MDHEN and CDR2 is SYDVKM. The CDR3 reads CASSLWGGDYGYTF. As DNA, the CDR3 is TGTGCCAGCAGTTTGTGGGGAGGGGACTATGGCTACACCTTC.

This clone came up a few times. The rearrangement joins TRBV6-5 to TRBJ2-7; 8 nucleotides match TRBD1. With V trimmed by 0 bases and J by 3 bases, 7 bases remained unmatched. The CDR3 is made up of 16 amino acids. Per germline, CDR1 MNHEY and CDR2 SVGAGI. The CDR3 DNA reads TGTGCCAGCAGTTACTCGGTCGGGACAGGAATCTACGAGCAGTACTTC. Translating gives CASSYSVGTGIYEQYF.

The chain carries TRBV21-1 and TRBJ1-1; the DNA was not used to check the table's D call, TRBD1. TRBV21-1 corresponds to a pseudogene. This CDR3 has 18 residues. For the CDR3, the DNA is TGTGCCAGCAGCTTAAAGCAATACAGGGAGAATAAGGTCCCTGAAGCTTTCTTT. Residues: CASSLKQYRENKVPEAFF.

The chain uses TRBV6-1 and TRBJ2-3; 8 bases are shared with TRBD2. Germline CDR1 MNHNS, CDR2 SASEGT. The CDR3 is 16 amino acids. The trim removed 1 base at V and 6 bases at J, leaving 9 bases unmatched. The CDR3: CASSEDAGGPTDTQYF. For the CDR3, the DNA is TGTGCCAGCAGTGAAGACGCGGGGGGCCCGACGGATACGCAGTATTTT.

The chain combines TRBV5-1 with TRBJ1-2, with TRBD1 matching over 12 bases. J gave up 6 bases and V 7 bases, and 16 bases lay outside the gene matches. From germline, CDR1 is SGHRS and CDR2 YFSETQ. The CDR3 covers 17 residues. CDR3 amino acids: CASEVGGTGGTLDGYTF. The CDR3 DNA sequence: TGCGCCAGCGAAGTGGGTGGGACAGGGGGCACCCTGGATGGCTACACCTTC. Variable domain in full (rest from reference TRBV5-1 and TRBJ1-2): KAGVTQTPRYLIKTRGQQVTLSCSPISGHRSVSWYQQTPGQGLQFLFEYFSETQRNKGNFPGRFSGRQFSNSRSEMNVSTLELGDSALYLCASEVGGTGGTLDGYTFGSGTRLTVV.

V and J are TRBV11-2 and TRBJ2-7; unclear D gene. The CDR3 is 13 amino acids. Between the trimmed V and J ends, which lost 5 bases and 8 bases, there was a span of 16 bases. Germline V gene lookup returns CDR1 SGHAT and CDR2 FQNNGV. This CDR3 is CASSQSVAPKQYF. The CDR3 DNA is TGTGCCAGCAGCCAGTCGGTAGCTCCTAAGCAGTACTTC.

This sequence joins TRBV5-8 and TRBJ2-2; TRBD2 is a possible D gene (5 bases). The CDR3 runs to 15 residues. CDR1 SGHTS and CDR2 YDEGEE come from the germline V gene. Trimming took 4 bases from V and 0 from J, leaving 10 bases between them. CDR3 sequence reads: CASSGGSANTGELFF. Written as DNA, the CDR3 is TGTGCCAGCAGCGGCGGGTCCGCGAACACCGGGGAGCTGTTTTTT.

The CDR3 bases are TGTGCCAGCAGTTGGCGTGGAGATAGACGACAAGAGACCCAGTACTTC. Amino acid sequence: CASSWRGDRRQETQYF. The J gene is TRBJ2-5, the V gene TRBV6-5; D ambiguous. From germline, CDR1 is MNHEY and CDR2 SVGAGI. The V and J ends lost 4 bases and 2 bases respectively, with 17 bases between them. CDR3 length: 16 amino acids.

V is TRBV12-5 and J is TRBJ2-2; D may be TRBD2 (5 bases). Germline lookup yields CDR1 LGHNT and CDR2 FRNRAP. The CDR3 totals 14 residues. Trimming took off 9 bases at V and 4 bases at J, with 15 bases between the two ends. The CDR3 spells CASSGGAGTGELFF. The CDR3 region has the DNA TGTGCTAGCTCCGGTGGCGCGGGCACCGGGGAGCTGTTTTTT.

The chain uses TRBV5-5 and TRBJ1-3; D uncertain. The CDR3 is 14 residues long. Trimming took 5 bases from V and 3 from J, leaving 12 bases between them. Germline V CDR1 and CDR2: SGHKS, YYEKEE (reference sequence). The CDR3 DNA reads as TGTGCCAGCAGTCCCTGGGGTAGTGGAAACACCATATATTTT. Residues: CASSPWGSGNTIYF.

The chain employs TRBV9 and TRBJ2-7, with D unclear. CDR1 SGDLS and CDR2 YYNGEE come from the germline V gene. Trimming stripped 1 base from V and 0 bases from J, with 11 bases between. This CDR3 spans 15 amino acids. The CDR3 DNA follows: TGTGCCAGCAGCGTAAGAGGAGACCCCTCCTACGAGCAGTACTTC. Encoded protein: CASSVRGDPSYEQYF.

This chain uses TRBV27 with TRBJ1-2; TRBD1 matches at 7 bases. The CDR3 extends over 14 amino acids. Germline V gives CDR1 MNHEY, CDR2 SMNVEV (reference sequence). V lost 4 bases to trimming and J lost 4 bases; unmatched junction nucleotides: 6. The CDR3: CASSSEGAAYGYTF. The CDR3 coding sequence is TGTGCCAGCAGTTCAGAGGGGGCCGCCTATGGCTACACCTTC.

The CDR3, as DNA: TGTGCCAGTAGTATGGGACAGAGCTCCTACAATGAGCAGTTCTTC. Protein: CASSMGQSSYNEQFF. The chain carries TRBV19 and TRBJ2-1, with 7 bases lining up with TRBD1. The junction had 2 bases not matched to a gene; V was cut back by 3 bases and J by 0 bases. Germline V gene lookup returns CDR1 LNHDA and CDR2 SQIVND (reference sequence). This CDR3 region has 15 residues.

The rearrangement links TRBV20-1 to TRBJ2-7, with D hard to call. Per the germline V gene, CDR1 is DFQATT and CDR2 is SNEGSKA (reference sequence). Trimming pared 1 base from V and 6 bases from J, leaving 7 bases between. The CDR3 is 11 amino acids. The chain's CDR3 is CSARGQTEQYF. CDR3 sequence (DNA): TGCAGTGCTAGAGGGCAGACCGAGCAGTACTTC.

The genes are TRBV27 and TRBJ1-1, with D possibly TRBD1 on 6 matching bases. The germline gives CDR1 MNHEY, CDR2 SMNVEV (reference sequence). The CDR3 is 15 residues long. The V gene lost 0 bases and the J gene lost 4 bases, with 12 bases spanning the gap. Written as DNA, the CDR3 is TGTGCCAGCAGTTTATCTCGGGGGGCAGGCACTGAAGCTTTCTTT. Encoded protein: CASSLSRGAGTEAFF.

The chain joins TRBV5-8 to TRBJ1-6, with a tentative D call TRBD1 (5 bases). This CDR3 spans 13 amino acids. Germline CDR1 reads SGHTS; CDR2 reads YDEGEE. Trimming took 7 bases from V and 9 from J, leaving 14 bases between them. CDR3 loop: CASRTRGVSPLHF. DNA of the CDR3: TGTGCCAGCCGAACAAGAGGGGTTTCACCCCTCCACTTT.

V and J are TRBV11-2 and TRBJ1-1; TRBD1 matches at 7 bases. This CDR3 contains 17 residues. CDR1 and CDR2 (germline): SGHAT, FQNNGV. The junction had 12 bases not matched to a gene; V was cut back by 5 bases and J by 0 bases. The CDR3 nucleotides are TGTGCCAGCAGCAAAGGACAGGCGACCTTCATGAACACTGAAGCTTTCTTT. Amino acid sequence: CASSKGQATFMNTEAFF.

The chain has TRBV7-9 and TRBJ1-1, with 7 bases fitting TRBD1. Per germline, CDR1 SEHNR and CDR2 FQNEAQ (reference sequence). J gave up 1 base and V 5 bases, and 16 bases lay outside the gene matches. This CDR3 has 18 residues. The CDR3 sequence is CASSEPQGGLVGNTEAFF. The CDR3 DNA sequence: TGTGCCAGCAGCGAGCCCCAGGGGGGGCTGGTGGGGAACACTGAAGCTTTCTTT.

The rearrangement joins TRBV27 to TRBJ1-5; no clear D. The V gene lost 3 bases and the J gene lost 3 bases, with 9 bases spanning the gap. The CDR3 is 14 amino acids. Looked up from germline, CDR1 is MNHEY and CDR2 is SMNVEV (reference sequence). The CDR3: CASSLTGLNQPQHF. CDR3 coding DNA: TGTGCCAGCAGTTTGACGGGTCTCAATCAGCCCCAGCATTTT.

The J gene is TRBJ1-5, the V gene TRBV6-5, with D unclear. The V and J ends lost 10 bases and 11 bases respectively, with 21 bases between them. The CDR3 spans 13 residues. CDR1 and CDR2 from the germline V gene are MNHEY and SVGAGI. CDR3 coding DNA: TGTGCCACTTTTCGCCGGCCGGGCGGAACCCAGCATTTT. Amino acid sequence: CATFRRPGGTQHF.

This clone was seen a single time. The chain uses TRBV6-5 and TRBJ2-3, with TRBD1 as a possible D gene (5 bases). The germline gives CDR1 MNHEY, CDR2 SVGAGI. Trimming removed 4 bases at V and 5 bases at J, with 10 bases between. This CDR3 comprises 13 residues. CDR3 protein: CASSSWGGDTQYF. In DNA form, the CDR3 reads TGTGCCAGCAGTTCCTGGGGCGGAGATACGCAGTATTTT.

This clone appeared a single time. The chain is built from TRBV5-1 and TRBJ2-1; 11 bases align to TRBD1. This CDR3 contains 15 residues. J lost 8 bases, V lost 2 bases, and 6 bases had no gene match. Germline-derived CDR1 and CDR2 are SGHRS and YFSETQ. The CDR3 DNA sequence: TGCGCCAGCAGCTTTGGAGGGACAGGGGGGTATGAGCAGTTCTTC. It is translated as CASSFGGTGGYEQFF.

The sample holds a few counts of this clone. The chain couples TRBV7-2 to TRBJ2-5; D is unclear. The germline V and J ends were trimmed by 5 bases and 1 base, with 11 bases remaining between them. The CDR3 has 14 residues. Germline V CDR1 and CDR2: SGHTA, FQGNSA. As DNA, the CDR3 is TGTGCCAGCAGCCTACCCCGTCCCCAAGAGACCCAGTACTTC. Translation gives CASSLPRPQETQYF.

CDR3 nucleotides: TGTGCCAGCTCAAAAACCCTACAAGTACAGAGCATGAACACTGAAGCTTTCTTT. Amino acid sequence: CASSKTLQVQSMNTEAFF. The chain combines TRBV18 with TRBJ1-1; unclear D gene. V shed 5 bases and J shed 0 bases, with 22 bases lying between them. Germline CDR1 reads KGHSH; CDR2 reads LQKENI. The CDR3 loop spans 18 amino acids.

The chain carries TRBV19 and TRBJ1-1; D may be TRBD1 (5 bases). Germline V gives CDR1 LNHDA, CDR2 SQIVND (reference sequence). Deletions cut 7 bases from V and 4 bases from J, with 19 bases between. The length of the CDR3 is 15 residues. CDR3 bases: TGTGCCAGTATGGAGGGAGGGGATGATGGCACTGAAGCTTTCTTT. It encodes CASMEGGDDGTEAFF. The full variable domain, its missing parts supplied by reference TRBV19 and TRBJ1-1, is DGGITQSPKYLFRKEGQNVTLSCEQNLNHDAMYWYRQDPGQGLRLIYYSQIVNDFQKGDIAEGYSVSREKKESFPLTVTSAQKNPTAFYLCASMEGGDDGTEAFFGQGTRLTVV.

The rearrangement joins TRBV19 to TRBJ2-5; no definite D call. The CDR3 totals 14 residues. The V gene's germline CDR1 is LNHDA and CDR2 SQIVND (reference sequence). Trimming left V 6 bases short and J 2 bases short, with 13 bases between. CDR3 loop: CASSKDARQETQYF. The CDR3 DNA follows: TGTGCCAGTAGCAAAGACGCCCGTCAAGAGACCCAGTACTTC.

The genes are TRBV19 and TRBJ1-5; D unclear. Germline lookup yields CDR1 LNHDA and CDR2 SQIVND (reference sequence). V gave up 5 bases and J gave up 4 bases, with 18 bases separating them. This CDR3 region has 16 residues. The CDR3 sequence is CASSSTGAAVNQPQHF. In DNA, the CDR3 is TGTGCCAGTAGTTCAACTGGAGCGGCGGTTAATCAGCCCCAGCATTTT.

V and J are TRBV5-4 and TRBJ2-2; TRBD2 matches 13 bases. Unmatched junction bases numbered 14, after V lost 8 bases and J lost 4 bases. CDR3 size: 18 residues. CDR1 is SGHNT, CDR2 YYREEE, per germline (reference sequence). CDR3 DNA sequence: TGTGCCAGTAATACTGGCGGGACTAGCGGGGTTGTCACCGGGGAGCTGTTTTTT. This codes for CASNTGGTSGVVTGELFF.

The rearrangement uses TRBV6-5 and TRBJ1-4; D gene uncertain. The V gene lost 7 bases and the J gene lost 8 bases, with 17 bases spanning the gap. This CDR3 is built from 14 residues. CDR1 is MNHEY, CDR2 SVGAGI, per germline. The CDR3: CASKGPPTDEKLFF. The CDR3, as DNA: TGTGCCAGCAAAGGCCCCCCGACGGACGAAAAACTGTTTTTT.

V gene TRBV5-4 combines with J gene TRBJ2-3; 13 nucleotides align to TRBD2. The V gene end was trimmed by 4 bases and the J gene end by 3 bases; junction bases not matched to a gene: 8. Germline V gives CDR1 SGHNT, CDR2 YYREEE (reference sequence). The CDR3 length is 17 residues. The CDR3 reads CASSAELAGGRTDTQYF. The CDR3, as DNA: TGTGCCAGCAGCGCGGAACTAGCGGGGGGGAGGACAGATACGCAGTATTTT. Using reference TRBV5-4 and TRBJ2-3 for the parts outside the CDR3, the full variable domain is ETGVTQSPTHLIKTRGQQVTLRCSSQSGHNTVSWYQQALGQGPQFIFQYYREEENGRGNFPPRFSGLQFPNYSSELNVNALELDDSALYLCASSAELAGGRTDTQYFGPGTRLTVL.